These T cell receptor beta chains were read from a single sample in a study of identical twins. Each CDR3 protein is one row after TCRdb ran MiXCR on the 5' RACE reads. The profile shows some 1,700,000 distinct CDR3 sequences, roughly 35% of them singletons. Material: cord blood. Every receptor here comes from a newborn girl in good health. The CDR3 runs from the conserved cysteine through the conserved F or W. A D gene is named only where the DNA matches it firmly. A clone size is listed for some rows: how often the clone was seen (once, few, many), or a class if it is expanded.

cdr3_length	v_call	clone_size	d_call	j_call	cdr3_aa	cdr3_nt
11	TRBV2	few	NA	TRBJ2-7	CASTRTYEQYF	TGTGCCAGCACCCGAACCTACGAGCAGTACTTC
15	TRBV10-2	few	NA	TRBJ2-4	CASGEAYGRKNIQYF	TGCGCCAGCGGTGAAGCGTATGGGAGGAAAAACATTCAGTACTTC
13	TRBV6-5	NA	NA	TRBJ1-5	CASSYGRFQPQHF	TGTGCCAGCAGTTACGGAAGGTTCCAGCCCCAGCATTTT
14	TRBV11-2	few	TRBD2	TRBJ2-1	CASSSLAGGPEQFF	TGTGCCAGCAGCTCACTAGCGGGGGGGCCAGAGCAGTTCTTC
14	TRBV2	few	NA	TRBJ2-7	CASSSRVGSYEQYF	TGTGCCAGCAGCTCCAGGGTTGGGTCCTACGAGCAGTACTTC
16	TRBV4-1	NA	NA	TRBJ2-3	CASSRRTVSDTDTQYF	TGCGCCAGCAGCCGCCGGACCGTCTCAGACACAGATACGCAGTATTTT
13	TRBV19	NA	TRBD2	TRBJ2-1	CASSITGGDEQFF	TGTGCCAGTAGTATTACGGGAGGGGATGAGCAGTTCTTC
14	TRBV20-1	NA	NA	TRBJ2-1	CSAASGGGYNEQFF	TGCAGTGCTGCCTCGGGCGGAGGCTACAATGAGCAGTTCTTC
12	TRBV28	many	NA	TRBJ2-7	CASSLYGYEQYF	TGTGCCAGCAGTTTATACGGGTACGAGCAGTACTTC
13	TRBV6-1	few	NA	TRBJ2-7	CASSEVSTYEQYF	TGTGCCAGCAGTGAAGTCTCTACCTACGAGCAGTACTTC